The 11 T cell receptor beta chains below all came from one sample that was sequenced in a study of T-cell memory formation after mild COVID-19. Each CDR3 protein is one row after TCRdb ran MiXCR on the 5' RACE reads. The table records almost 550,000 distinct CDR3 sequences, about a fifth of them present only once. The sample taken for sequencing was PBMCs or a T cell subset sorted from them (not recorded which). These receptors came from an adult woman who had mild COVID-19 (a few samples of this study predate the infection). Cell type and time point are not known.

CDR3 residues: CASSQAGRSEDTQYF. For the CDR3, the DNA is TGCGCCAGCAGCCAAGCAGGTCGCAGCGAAGATACGCAGTATTTT. The rearrangement links TRBV4-1 to TRBJ2-3, with D unclear. Germline CDR1 and CDR2: MGHRA and YSYEKL. This CDR3 comprises 15 residues. Trimming left V 1 base short and J 5 bases short, with 13 bases between.

The chain is built from TRBV10-3 and TRBJ1-2; 7 bases line up with TRBD1. The germline gives CDR1 ENHRY, CDR2 SYGVKD. CDR3 length: 12 amino acids. Unmatched junction bases numbered 4, after V lost 7 bases and J lost 5 bases. CDR3 DNA: TGTGCCATCAAAGGACAGGAGTATGGCTACACCTTC. Translated: CAIKGQEYGYTF.

The chain employs TRBV18 and TRBJ2-7, with TRBD2 matching over 8 bases. J gave up 2 bases and V 2 bases, and 8 bases lay outside the gene matches. The length of the CDR3 is 16 residues. Looked up from germline, CDR1 is KGHSH and CDR2 is LQKENI. CDR3 in DNA: TGTGCCAGCTCACCAACGGCGGGAGGAGGCCCCTACGAGCAGTACTTC. It specifies CASSPTAGGGPYEQYF.

The rearrangement uses TRBV5-1 and TRBJ1-1; TRBD1 matches at 7 bases. Trimming at V came to 7 bases and at J to 3 bases, leaving 9 bases not matched to a gene. The CDR3 has 14 residues. In germline, CDR1 is SGHRS, CDR2 YFSETQ. This chain's CDR3 is CASHPPTGHTEAFF. CDR3 DNA sequence: TGCGCCAGCCACCCCCCGACAGGGCACACTGAAGCTTTCTTT.

This clonotype showed up many times. The chain employs TRBV6-2 or TRBV6-3 and TRBJ2-1; possibly TRBD1 or TRBD2 for D (5 bases each). Germline V lookup: CDR1 MNHEY, CDR2 SVGEGT. The CDR3 runs to 16 residues. V was pared by 5 bases and J by 0 bases, with 14 bases between. The CDR3 here is CASSNPGPSSYNEQFF. DNA of the CDR3: TGTGCCAGCAGTAACCCGGGACCGAGCTCCTACAATGAGCAGTTCTTC.

The chain uses TRBV6-6 and TRBJ2-7, with D possibly being TRBD2 (5 bases). Germline assignment: CDR1 MNHNY and CDR2 SVGAGI (reference sequence). This CDR3 comprises 15 residues. Trimming shortened V by 5 bases and J by 0 bases, and 14 bases separated the two germline ends. CDR3 in DNA: TGTGCCAGCAGTCCTGTTGAGGGCCCCTCCTACGAGCAGTACTTC. Protein sequence: CASSPVEGPSYEQYF.

The chain recombines TRBV20-1 with TRBJ2-7; 8 bases line up with TRBD1. Losses at the gene ends were 7 bases for V and 0 bases for J; bases not matched to a gene: 5. Germline-derived CDR1 and CDR2 are DFQATT and SNEGSKA (reference sequence). The CDR3 is 13 residues long. The CDR3 spells CSVTGGNSYEQYF. Written as DNA, the CDR3 is TGCAGTGTAACAGGGGGAAACTCCTACGAGCAGTACTTC.

This clonotype was recorded a few times. The chain couples TRBV27 to TRBJ2-5, with 11 bases that match TRBD1. The CDR3 runs 13 residues. Unmatched junction bases numbered 1, after V lost 8 bases and J lost 2 bases. The germline V gene has CDR1 MNHEY and CDR2 SMNVEV (reference sequence). CDR3 sequence reads: CASWDRGQETQYF. The DNA for the CDR3 is TGTGCCAGCTGGGACAGGGGGCAAGAGACCCAGTACTTC.

The rearrangement joins TRBV5-1 to TRBJ2-3, with 7 bases matching TRBD1. CDR3 size: 16 residues. The germline CDR1 and CDR2 sequences are SGHRS and YFSETQ. V lost 2 bases and J lost 4; bases outside the gene matches: 10. The CDR3 is CASSFRTGGVPDTQYF. DNA of the CDR3: TGCGCCAGCAGCTTTCGGACAGGTGGTGTCCCAGATACGCAGTATTTT.

There are a few counts of this clonotype. The chain is built from TRBV19 and TRBJ1-1, with 7 bases lining up with TRBD1. Germline V gives CDR1 LNHDA, CDR2 SQIVND (reference sequence). Trimming cost V 2 bases and J 4 bases; bases outside gene matches: 7. There are 15 residues in the CDR3. CDR3 sequence (DNA): TGTGCCAGTAGTATAAGTACAGGGGTTGGCACTGAAGCTTTCTTT. Residues: CASSISTGVGTEAFF.

In regard to this clonotype: The CDR3 does not end in the conserved phenylalanine or tryptophan, so this is likely a read error. As DNA, the CDR3 is TGTGCCAGCAGCGTGACTAGCGGGGGGCAAGAGACCCAGTACTTA. This sequence encodes CASSVTSGGQETQYL. The chain recombines TRBV9 with TRBJ2-5, with 13 bases fitting TRBD2. V dropped 2 bases and J dropped 2; count of bases not matched to a gene: 0. The CDR3 consists of 15 residues. Per the germline V gene, CDR1 is SGDLS and CDR2 is YYNGEE.